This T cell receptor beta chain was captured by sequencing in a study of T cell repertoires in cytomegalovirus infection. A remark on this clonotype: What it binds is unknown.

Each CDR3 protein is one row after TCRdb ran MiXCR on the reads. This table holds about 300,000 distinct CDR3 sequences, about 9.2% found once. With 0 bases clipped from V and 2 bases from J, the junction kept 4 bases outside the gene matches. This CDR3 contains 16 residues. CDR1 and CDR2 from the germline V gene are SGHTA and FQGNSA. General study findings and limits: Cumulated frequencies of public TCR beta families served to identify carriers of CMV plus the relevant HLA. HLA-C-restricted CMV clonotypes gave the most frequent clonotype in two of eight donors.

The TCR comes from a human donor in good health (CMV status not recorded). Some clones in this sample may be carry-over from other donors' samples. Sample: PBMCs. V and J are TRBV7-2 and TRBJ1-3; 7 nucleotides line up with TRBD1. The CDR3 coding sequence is TGTGCCAGCAGCTTAGCGGGGACAGCAGCTGGAAACACCATATATTTT. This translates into CASSLAGTAAGNTIYF.